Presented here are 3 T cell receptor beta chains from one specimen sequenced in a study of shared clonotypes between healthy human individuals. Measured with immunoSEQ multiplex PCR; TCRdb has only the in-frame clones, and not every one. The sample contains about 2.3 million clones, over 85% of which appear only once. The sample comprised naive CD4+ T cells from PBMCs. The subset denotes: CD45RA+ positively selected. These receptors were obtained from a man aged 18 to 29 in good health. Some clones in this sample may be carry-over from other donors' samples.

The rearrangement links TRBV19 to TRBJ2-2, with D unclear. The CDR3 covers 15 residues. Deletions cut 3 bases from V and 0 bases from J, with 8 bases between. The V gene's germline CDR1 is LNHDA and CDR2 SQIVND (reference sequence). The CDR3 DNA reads TGTGCCAGTAGTATCTATCCACCGAACACCGGGGAGCTGTTTTTT. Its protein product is CASSIYPPNTGELFF. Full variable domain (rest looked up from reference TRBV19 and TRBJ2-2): DGGITQSPKYLFRKEGQNVTLSCEQNLNHDAMYWYRQDPGQGLRLIYYSQIVNDFQKGDIAEGYSVSREKKESFPLTVTSAQKNPTAFYLCASSIYPPNTGELFFGEGSRLTVL.

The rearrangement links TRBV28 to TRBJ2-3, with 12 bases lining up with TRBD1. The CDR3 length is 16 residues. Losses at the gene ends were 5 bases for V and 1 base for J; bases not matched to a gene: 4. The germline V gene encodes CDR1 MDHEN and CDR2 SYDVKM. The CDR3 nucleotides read TGTGCCAGCAGTAGCCGGGACAGGGGGCGCACAGATACGCAGTATTTT. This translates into CASSSRDRGRTDTQYF.

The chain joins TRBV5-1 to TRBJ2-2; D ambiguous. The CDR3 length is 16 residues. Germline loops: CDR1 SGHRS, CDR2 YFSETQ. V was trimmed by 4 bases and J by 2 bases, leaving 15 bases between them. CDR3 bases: TGCGCCAGCAGCATTGAAGGGCAGATCAACACCGGGGAGCTGTTTTTT. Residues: CASSIEGQINTGELFF.